Listed below are T cell receptor beta chains from one sample, sequenced in a study of cytomegalovirus exposure and HLA in healthy donors. Generated by immunoSEQ multiplex PCR, the TCRdb table keeps only in-frame clones and is missing some. The sample holds fewer than 150,000 clones, about 73% seen once. The sequencing input was PBMCs. These receptors came from a woman aged 45-65 years in good health and CMV-seropositive. Both conserved end residues are part of each CDR3. The D gene is left open where the match is weak. The size entry is marked missing in some rows and otherwise reads once, few, many or a size class.

J gene: TRBJ2-7
D gene: TRBD2
V gene: TRBV30
clone size: -
CDR3 DNA: TGTGCCTGGAGAAGGGGCTGGGGGAGGGTCACCGACGAGCAGTACTTC
CDR3 protein: CAWRRGWGRVTDEQYF

J gene: TRBJ2-7
D gene: -
V gene: TRBV14
clone size: -
CDR3 DNA: TGTGCCAGCAGCCTCATCCCGGGCTACGAGCAGTACTTC
CDR3 protein: CASSLIPGYEQYF

J gene: TRBJ2-7
D gene: -
V gene: TRBV15
clone size: -
CDR3 DNA: TGTGCCACCAGCAGAGATGCAGGGTTGAAATACGAGCAGTACTTC
CDR3 protein: CATSRDAGLKYEQYF

J gene: TRBJ2-1
D gene: TRBD2
V gene: TRBV5-6
clone size: -
CDR3 DNA: TGTGCCAGCAGCTTGGTAGCGGGGGGGCCTAGGAATGAGCAGTTCTTC
CDR3 protein: CASSLVAGGPRNEQFF

J gene: TRBJ1-5
D gene: TRBD1
V gene: TRBV19
clone size: -
CDR3 DNA: TGTGCCAGTAGCCTTCGACAGGGGGCGAGCGGTCAGCCCCAGCATTTT
CDR3 protein: CASSLRQGASGQPQHF

J gene: TRBJ1-1
D gene: TRBD1
V gene: TRBV6-5
clone size: -
CDR3 DNA: TGTTCCAGCACCGACCTAGGACAGGGAAGCACTGAAGCTTTCTTT
CDR3 protein: CSSTDLGQGSTEAFF

J gene: TRBJ2-7
D gene: -
V gene: TRBV5-4
clone size: -
CDR3 DNA: TGTGCCAGCAGCTTTGACTTACAATACGAGCAGTACTTC
CDR3 protein: CASSFDLQYEQYF

J gene: TRBJ1-4
D gene: TRBD1
V gene: TRBV4-3
clone size: -
CDR3 DNA: TGCGCCAGCAGCCAACACTACAGGGGGCCGTCTAATGAAAAACTGTTTTTT
CDR3 protein: CASSQHYRGPSNEKLFF

J gene: TRBJ1-2
D gene: TRBD1
V gene: TRBV5-6
clone size: -
CDR3 DNA: TGTGCCAGCAGCTTGGAGAATTTGGACAGGGGACCTAACTATGGCTACACCTTC
CDR3 protein: CASSLENLDRGPNYGYTF

J gene: TRBJ1-4
D gene: -
V gene: TRBV11-2
clone size: -
CDR3 DNA: TGTGCCAGCAGCTTGGGCCTTGTCAGTGAAAAACTGTTTTTT
CDR3 protein: CASSLGLVSEKLFF

J gene: TRBJ1-4
D gene: TRBD1
V gene: TRBV5-1
clone size: -
CDR3 DNA: TGCGCCAGCAGCTCCGGACAGGAACCCGAAAAACTGTTTTTT
CDR3 protein: CASSSGQEPEKLFF

J gene: TRBJ2-7
D gene: -
V gene: TRBV7-9
clone size: -
CDR3 DNA: TGTGCCAGCAGCTTTACATTGGGCGAGCAGTACTTC
CDR3 protein: CASSFTLGEQYF

J gene: TRBJ1-4
D gene: -
V gene: TRBV2
clone size: -
CDR3 DNA: TGTGCCAGCGGGAGGGTGCCGGGGGAAGAAAAACTGTTTTTT
CDR3 protein: CASGRVPGEEKLFF

J gene: TRBJ2-5
D gene: TRBD2
V gene: TRBV5-1
clone size: once
CDR3 DNA: TGCGCCAGCAGGCGCTTAGCGGGGAGTCAAGAGACCCAGTACTTC
CDR3 protein: CASRRLAGSQETQYF

J gene: TRBJ1-3
D gene: -
V gene: TRBV5-8
clone size: few
CDR3 DNA: TGTGCCAGCAGACAGACAGCTGGAAACACCATATATTTT
CDR3 protein: CASRQTAGNTIYF

J gene: TRBJ2-7
D gene: -
V gene: TRBV11-3
clone size: -
CDR3 DNA: TGTGCCAGCAGCTTAGAAGGCGCTAGCTCCTACGAGCAGTACTTC
CDR3 protein: CASSLEGASSYEQYF

J gene: TRBJ1-2
D gene: -
V gene: TRBV29-1
clone size: -
CDR3 DNA: TGCAGCGTTATAGGGGATAACTATGGCTACACCTTC
CDR3 protein: CSVIGDNYGYTF

J gene: TRBJ1-2
D gene: TRBD1
V gene: TRBV19
clone size: -
CDR3 DNA: TGTGCCAGTAGTATAGATGGGACAGGGAACTATGGCTACACCTTC
CDR3 protein: CASSIDGTGNYGYTF

J gene: TRBJ1-2
D gene: TRBD1
V gene: TRBV12-5
clone size: few
CDR3 DNA: TGTGCTAGTGCTACGGGACAGGGGCTCCTCCTCACCCCTAACTATGGCTACACCTTC
CDR3 protein: CASATGQGLLLTPNYGYTF

J gene: TRBJ2-5
D gene: -
V gene: TRBV5-1
clone size: -
CDR3 DNA: TGCGCCAGCAGCTTGGCGGAGGGGGGGGAGACCCAGTACTTC
CDR3 protein: CASSLAEGGETQYF

J gene: TRBJ2-7
D gene: TRBD2
V gene: TRBV6-1
clone size: -
CDR3 DNA: TGTGCCAGCAGTGAAGCGCTTCACGGAGCGGGGGGCTCCCGAGAGCAGTACTTC
CDR3 protein: CASSEALHGAGGSREQYF

J gene: TRBJ1-4
D gene: TRBD1
V gene: TRBV29-1
clone size: -
CDR3 DNA: TGCAGCGCTCAGGGGGCGACTAATGAAAAACTGTTTTTT
CDR3 protein: CSAQGATNEKLFF

J gene: TRBJ1-5
D gene: -
V gene: TRBV2
clone size: once
CDR3 DNA: TGTGCCAGCGGGACATCCAGGGATCAGCCCCAGCATTTT
CDR3 protein: CASGTSRDQPQHF

J gene: TRBJ2-7
D gene: -
V gene: TRBV6-5
clone size: -
CDR3 DNA: TGTGCCAGCAGTTACTCGACAGGATACGAGCAGTACTTC
CDR3 protein: CASSYSTGYEQYF

J gene: TRBJ2-5
D gene: -
V gene: TRBV7-6
clone size: -
CDR3 DNA: TGTGCCAGCAGCCAGACAGGCCTTGGGGGAGAGACCCAGTACTTC
CDR3 protein: CASSQTGLGGETQYF

J gene: TRBJ2-3
D gene: TRBD1
V gene: TRBV4-3
clone size: few
CDR3 DNA: TGCGCCAGCAGCCAAGACCCTATCAGGGGGAGCACAGATACGCAGTATTTT
CDR3 protein: CASSQDPIRGSTDTQYF

J gene: TRBJ2-4
D gene: -
V gene: TRBV7-2
clone size: -
CDR3 DNA: TGTGCCAGCAGCTGGAGAGGGCGGAGCTCAAACATTCAGTACTTC
CDR3 protein: CASSWRGRSSNIQYF

J gene: TRBJ2-7
D gene: TRBD1
V gene: TRBV7-8
clone size: -
CDR3 DNA: TGTGCCAGCAGCGGGGACAGAACTTACGAGCAGTACTTC
CDR3 protein: CASSGDRTYEQYF

J gene: TRBJ1-5
D gene: -
V gene: TRBV10-3
clone size: -
CDR3 DNA: TGTGCCATTGGGGAGGGCAATCAGCCCCAGCATTTT
CDR3 protein: CAIGEGNQPQHF

J gene: TRBJ2-3
D gene: -
V gene: TRBV5-1
clone size: -
CDR3 DNA: TGCGCCAGCAGCTTGGGGGGACTGAGCACAGATACGCAGTATTTT
CDR3 protein: CASSLGGLSTDTQYF

J gene: TRBJ2-7
D gene: -
V gene: TRBV7-2
clone size: -
CDR3 DNA: TGTGCCACCTCAATAGGAACAGCCTACGAGCAGTACTTC
CDR3 protein: CATSIGTAYEQYF